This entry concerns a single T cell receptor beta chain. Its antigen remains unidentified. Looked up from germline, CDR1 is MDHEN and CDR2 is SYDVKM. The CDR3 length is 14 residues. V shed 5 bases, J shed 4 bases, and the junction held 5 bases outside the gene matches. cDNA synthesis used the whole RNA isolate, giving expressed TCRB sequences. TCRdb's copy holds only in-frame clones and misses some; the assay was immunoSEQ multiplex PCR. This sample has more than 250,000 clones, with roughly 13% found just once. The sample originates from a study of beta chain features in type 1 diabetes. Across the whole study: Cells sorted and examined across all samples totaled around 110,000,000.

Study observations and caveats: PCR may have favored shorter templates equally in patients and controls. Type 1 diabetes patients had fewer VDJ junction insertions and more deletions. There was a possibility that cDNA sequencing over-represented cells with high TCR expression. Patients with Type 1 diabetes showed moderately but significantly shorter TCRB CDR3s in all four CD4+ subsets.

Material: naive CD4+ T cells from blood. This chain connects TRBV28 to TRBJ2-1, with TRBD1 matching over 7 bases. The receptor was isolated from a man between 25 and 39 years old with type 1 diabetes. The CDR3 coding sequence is TGTGCCAGCAGTCAGGGGGACCGTTACAATGAGCAGTTCTTC. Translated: CASSQGDRYNEQFF. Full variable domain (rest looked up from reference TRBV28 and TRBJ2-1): DVKVTQSSRYLVKRTGEKVFLECVQDMDHENMFWYRQDPGLGLRLIYFSYDVKMKEKGDIPEGYSVSREKKERFSLILESASTNQTSMYLCASSQGDRYNEQFFGPGTRLTVL.